This record looks at one TCR beta chain sequence and its context. This clone was picked up a small number of times. Its specific antigen is unknown. No base quality values were provided; no much bigger clone lies one nucleotide off. CDR1 and CDR2 were assigned from the germline V gene (reference sequence) as MNHNY and SVGAGI. There are 15 amino acids in the CDR3, from cysteine to phenylalanine inclusive. Just the 45-base CDR3 DNA is kept, in frame starting at base 1. The V and J ends are trimmed by 0 bases and 6 bases, leaving 15 bases between them. The sample originates from a study of beta chain features in type 1 diabetes (dated by TCRdb to 2016 to 2019). Broadly, across the study: Mean age, gender distribution, total cell number and subset yield did not differ between patients and healthy donors. A total of approximately 100 million sorted cells were examined across all samples, and the number of cells per subset was strongly correlated with RNA yield. In the study, TCRB repertoires of sorted circulating CD4+ T cell subsets from recently diagnosed type 1 diabetes patients were compared with those of matched healthy donors. Whereas all 28 donors provided naive and central memory subsets, regulatory and stem cell-like memory subsets were isolated from just 8 patients and roughly eight healthy donors. The paper as a whole reports these results and caveats: At VDJ recombination sites, type 1 diabetes patients had fewer insertions and more deleted nucleotides, which implies abnormalities in thymic rearrangement. Because the HLA sub-analyses included only small numbers of individuals, any influence of HLA type on TCRB rearrangement was left unresolved. PCR might favor shorter templates, but patient and control samples were amplified and corrected together, so any skew would affect both groups equally. Because cDNA was sequenced instead of genomic DNA, highly expressing activated cells could be over-represented, though the groups showed no difference in activation or CD3 levels. Naive, central memory and regulatory TCRB repertoires appeared to be more similar among patients than among healthy donors. In all four CD4+ subsets, TCRB CDR3 length was moderately but significantly shorter in type 1 diabetes patients.

From each donor, a single peripheral blood sample of 90 to 150 mL on average was drawn into heparinised tubes. A BD FACSAria II was used to sort naive, central memory, regulatory and stem cell-like memory CD4+ T cells with a panel that included CD45RO, CCR7, CD25, CD127, CD95 and CD27. All sorted populations exceeded 95% purity. PBMCs were isolated right away by Lymphoprep density gradient centrifugation and were stained directly, without culture. So that batch effects would be minimized, each experiment stained and sorted samples in pairs, pairing one healthy donor with one patient. All of the isolated RNA was reverse transcribed with the High Capacity cDNA Reverse Transcription Kit, so expressed TCRB transcripts were sequenced. Deep immunoSEQ sequencing was performed on naive, central memory and regulatory T cell samples, with an average of roughly 3.3 million total reads per sample. Sorted cells were lysed in RLT buffer, and RNA was extracted using DNase-treated RNeasy Micro or Mini kits according to cell number. To prevent cross-contamination, each cell subset was processed individually, whereas patient and healthy donor samples were processed jointly. TCRB sequences were amplified from cDNA with the immunoSEQ multiplex PCR, producing 87-bp fragments spanning the CDR3 region. Amplicons were sequenced on the Illumina HiSeq platform. From the authors' description of their analysis: Synthetic template baselines were used to correct PCR bias computationally, reads within Hamming distance 2 were collapsed together, and singletons that could not be merged were discarded. Reads were aligned against IMGT to assign V, D and J genes, CDR3 length and insertions or deletions at six rearrangement sites. Within each subset, clonotype counts were normalized to the number of sorted cells before true diversity and Gini coefficients were calculated with the tcR R package. The overlap coefficient, calculated on TCRB nucleotide sequences, was used to quantify repertoire sharing. What TCRdb holds here is the immuneACCESS table cut down to in-frame rearrangements. Part of the clones is not present; checked against another copy, under half of the missing clones reflect an unresolved V gene, and the others are unexplained. V and J calls plus clone size are reproduced from that table; the DNA served to infer D and trimming. The sample has over 300,000 clones on record, roughly 8% of them singletons. Less than 0.45% of the sample is taken by the ten largest.

Specimen: central memory CD4+ T cells from blood. Recombination connected TRBV6-6 to TRBJ2-7, with the D gene tentatively TRBD1 or TRBD2, based on 6 matching bases in each. The receptor was derived from a woman aged 18 to 35 in good health. The nucleotide sequence reads TGTGCCAGCAGTTACTCGTTGACTGGGGGGCCCGAGCAGTACTTC. This sequence encodes CASSYSLTGGPEQYF.